The sequence of this T cell receptor beta chain was determined in a study of blood T cell repertoires in COVID-19. Overall study context: Material from acute and convalescent COVID-19 was sourced from the United States, Italy and Spain. T cells, B-cell-depleted T cells, or PBMCs provided the cDNA or gDNA that served as material.

The V end was cut by 5 bases, the J end by 3 bases, with 22 bases between. Germline-derived CDR1 and CDR2 are MDHEN and SYDVKM. CDR3 length: 17 residues. Source study methods: Amplifying reference gene primers gave estimates of nucleated cell counts. Using immunoSEQ multiplex PCR, the repertoire was profiled, and TCRdb retains in-frame clones only, with some absent. That table is the source of V, J and clone size, and D and trimming were worked out from the DNA. The sample includes about 150,000 clones, around 81% of them seen just once. Sequenced sample: peripheral blood. This clonotype was obtained from a man in his 70s who had recovered from COVID-19. The chain carries TRBV28 and TRBJ1-1; D perhaps matches TRBD1 (6 bases). CDR3 DNA sequence: TGTGCCAGCAGTCTTCGCCGCGGGGGGCATATTGACACTGAAGCTTTCTTT. This codes for CASSLRRGGHIDTEAFF. The complete variable domain, with remaining parts taken from reference TRBV28 and TRBJ1-1, reads DVKVTQSSRYLVKRTGEKVFLECVQDMDHENMFWYRQDPGLGLRLIYFSYDVKMKEKGDIPEGYSVSREKKERFSLILESASTNQTSMYLCASSLRRGGHIDTEAFFGQGTRLTVV.